The rows below give T cell receptor beta chains drawn from one sample of a study of patients and donors after allogeneic stem cell transplantation. TCRdb passed the RT-PCR reads through MiXCR, listing each CDR3 protein once. The sample yields more than 850,000 distinct CDR3 sequences, under 20% seen once. The sequenced material came from blood, either unsorted or a sorted T cell fraction (not recorded which). The receptors derive from a human donor who was either an allogeneic HSCT recipient or a stem cell or donor lymphocyte infusion donor (not recorded which). It is not recorded whose cells these are; they may come from a transplant donor. Both conserved end residues are part of each CDR3. Fields, in order: CDR3 DNA, CDR3 protein, J gene, D gene, V gene, clone size. The D gene is left open where the match is weak. A clone size is listed for some rows: how often the clone was seen (once, few, many), or a class if it is expanded.

cdr3_nt: TGTGCCAGCAGTGAAGGAGGTCGCTGGTCAGACCTCTACACCTTC
cdr3_aa: CASSEGGRWSDLYTF
j_call: TRBJ1-2
d_call: -
v_call: TRBV6-1
clone_size: -

cdr3_nt: TGCAGTGCACCGCTCGCCCCTGAAGCTTTCTTT
cdr3_aa: CSAPLAPEAFF
j_call: TRBJ1-1
d_call: -
v_call: TRBV20-1
clone_size: -

cdr3_nt: TGTGCCAGCAGCTTATTGGGGGAGGGGGTTTACGAGCAGTACTTC
cdr3_aa: CASSLLGEGVYEQYF
j_call: TRBJ2-7
d_call: -
v_call: TRBV7-8
clone_size: few

cdr3_nt: TGTGCCAGCAGCTCCAACAGGGGGCGAGGCGAGCAGTACTTC
cdr3_aa: CASSSNRGRGEQYF
j_call: TRBJ2-7
d_call: TRBD1
v_call: TRBV11-2
clone_size: few

cdr3_nt: TGTGCCAGCACCCCCAATGCCGGGACAAGCTCCTACAATGAGCAGTTCTTC
cdr3_aa: CASTPNAGTSSYNEQFF
j_call: TRBJ2-1
d_call: -
v_call: TRBV12-3/TRBV12-4
clone_size: -

cdr3_nt: TGCAGTGCTACGGGACTAGCGGAGGCTCCCTACGAGCAGTACTTC
cdr3_aa: CSATGLAEAPYEQYF
j_call: TRBJ2-7
d_call: TRBD2
v_call: TRBV20-1
clone_size: -

cdr3_nt: TGTGCCAGCAGCCGAGGGGGACAGCTCGCCTACGAGCAGTACTTC
cdr3_aa: CASSRGGQLAYEQYF
j_call: TRBJ2-7
d_call: TRBD1
v_call: TRBV5-4
clone_size: -

cdr3_nt: TGTGCCAGCAGCCTAAAACAGGGGGCGAGCACTGAAGCTTTCTTT
cdr3_aa: CASSLKQGASTEAFF
j_call: TRBJ1-1
d_call: TRBD1
v_call: TRBV7-2
clone_size: -

cdr3_nt: TGCAGCGCCGGAGGGCCAAACACTGAAGCTTTCTTT
cdr3_aa: CSAGGPNTEAFF
j_call: TRBJ1-1
d_call: -
v_call: TRBV29-1
clone_size: few

cdr3_nt: TGTGCCAGCAGCCTGGAAGGGGGGCTCGGTGGCTACACCTTC
cdr3_aa: CASSLEGGLGGYTF
j_call: TRBJ1-2
d_call: -
v_call: TRBV5-5
clone_size: few

cdr3_nt: TGTGCCAGCACCTCAGGACAGTGGAACACCGGGGAGCTGTTTTTT
cdr3_aa: CASTSGQWNTGELFF
j_call: TRBJ2-2
d_call: -
v_call: TRBV12-3/TRBV12-4
clone_size: few

cdr3_nt: TGTGCCAGCAACCCAGGCGGGACAGCCTTTAACTATGGCTACACCTTC
cdr3_aa: CASNPGGTAFNYGYTF
j_call: TRBJ1-2
d_call: TRBD1
v_call: TRBV12-3/TRBV12-4
clone_size: few

cdr3_nt: TGTGCCAGCAGCTTAGTAAAGGGTTGGGGTGAAAAACTGTTTTTT
cdr3_aa: CASSLVKGWGEKLFF
j_call: TRBJ1-4
d_call: -
v_call: TRBV7-2
clone_size: few

cdr3_nt: TGTGCCAGCAGCCAACCCAAGACGGGCGGAGACTACGAGCAGTACTTC
cdr3_aa: CASSQPKTGGDYEQYF
j_call: TRBJ2-7
d_call: -
v_call: TRBV3-1
clone_size: once

cdr3_nt: TGTGCCACCAGCAGAGCCTCGGGACAGTGGTCAGAGACCCAGTACTTC
cdr3_aa: CATSRASGQWSETQYF
j_call: TRBJ2-5
d_call: TRBD1
v_call: TRBV15
clone_size: -

cdr3_nt: TGTGCCAGCAGCTCCGGGACTAGCGTGTGGGAGCAGTACTTC
cdr3_aa: CASSSGTSVWEQYF
j_call: TRBJ2-7
d_call: TRBD2
v_call: TRBV12-3/TRBV12-4
clone_size: -

cdr3_nt: TGTGCCAGCAGCCAAGTTCGGGCTAGCGGGAGCAACGAGCAGTACTTC
cdr3_aa: CASSQVRASGSNEQYF
j_call: TRBJ2-7
d_call: TRBD2
v_call: TRBV3-1
clone_size: -

cdr3_nt: TGCAGCTCTGGACAGATGAACACTGAAGCTTTCTTT
cdr3_aa: CSSGQMNTEAFF
j_call: TRBJ1-1
d_call: -
v_call: TRBV29-1
clone_size: -

cdr3_nt: TGTGCCAGCAGTGTGTTAGATGTAGATACGCAGTATTTT
cdr3_aa: CASSVLDVDTQYF
j_call: TRBJ2-3
d_call: -
v_call: TRBV2
clone_size: -

cdr3_nt: TGTGCCAGCAGACCGACTAGCGGGGCCTACAATGAGCAGTTCTTC
cdr3_aa: CASRPTSGAYNEQFF
j_call: TRBJ2-1
d_call: TRBD2
v_call: TRBV12-3/TRBV12-4
clone_size: many

cdr3_nt: TGTGCCAGCAGTTACTCTCTAGTATGGGATGAGCAGTTCTTC
cdr3_aa: CASSYSLVWDEQFF
j_call: TRBJ2-1
d_call: -
v_call: TRBV6-5
clone_size: few

cdr3_nt: TGCAGTGCTAGAGTTGGGTTAGACAACACCGGGGAGCTGTTTTTT
cdr3_aa: CSARVGLDNTGELFF
j_call: TRBJ2-2
d_call: -
v_call: TRBV20-1
clone_size: few

cdr3_nt: TGTGCCACCAGCAGAGCCGGTCTTGGGGGACACGAAGCTTTCTTT
cdr3_aa: CATSRAGLGGHEAFF
j_call: TRBJ1-1
d_call: -
v_call: TRBV15
clone_size: -

cdr3_nt: TGTGCCACCAGCAGAGATAAGACAGACTTTAATGAGCAGTTCTTC
cdr3_aa: CATSRDKTDFNEQFF
j_call: TRBJ2-1
d_call: -
v_call: TRBV15
clone_size: -

cdr3_nt: TGTGCCAGCAGCTTAGTCTCTAATGGAGGAGCTTTCTTT
cdr3_aa: CASSLVSNGGAFF
j_call: TRBJ1-1
d_call: -
v_call: TRBV7-2
clone_size: few